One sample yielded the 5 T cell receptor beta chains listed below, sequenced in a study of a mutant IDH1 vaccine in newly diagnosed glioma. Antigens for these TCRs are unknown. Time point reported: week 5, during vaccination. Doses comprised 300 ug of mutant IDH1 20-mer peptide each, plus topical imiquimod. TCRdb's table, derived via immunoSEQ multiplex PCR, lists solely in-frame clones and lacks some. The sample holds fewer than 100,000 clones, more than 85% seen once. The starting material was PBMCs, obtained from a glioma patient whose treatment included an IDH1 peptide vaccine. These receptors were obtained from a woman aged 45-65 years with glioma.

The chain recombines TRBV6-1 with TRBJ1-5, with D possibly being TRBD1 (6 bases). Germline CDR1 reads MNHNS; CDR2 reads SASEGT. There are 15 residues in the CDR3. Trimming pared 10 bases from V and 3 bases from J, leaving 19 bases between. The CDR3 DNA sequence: TGTGCCACCAAGAGGGGGGGATCTCTCAATCAGCCCCAGCATTTT. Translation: CATKRGGSLNQPQHF.

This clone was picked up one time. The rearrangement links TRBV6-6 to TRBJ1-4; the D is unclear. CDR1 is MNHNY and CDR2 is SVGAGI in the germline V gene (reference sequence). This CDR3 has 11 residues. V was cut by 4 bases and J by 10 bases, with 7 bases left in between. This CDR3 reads CASSSRSKLFF. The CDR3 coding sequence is TGTGCCAGCAGTTCGAGGTCAAAACTGTTTTTT.

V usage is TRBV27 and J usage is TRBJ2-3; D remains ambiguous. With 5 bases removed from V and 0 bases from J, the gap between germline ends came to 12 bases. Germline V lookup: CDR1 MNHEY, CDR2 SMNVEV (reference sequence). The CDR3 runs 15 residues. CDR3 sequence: CASSVGVRSTDTQYF. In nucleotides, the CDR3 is TGTGCCAGCAGTGTCGGAGTCCGGAGCACAGATACGCAGTATTTT.

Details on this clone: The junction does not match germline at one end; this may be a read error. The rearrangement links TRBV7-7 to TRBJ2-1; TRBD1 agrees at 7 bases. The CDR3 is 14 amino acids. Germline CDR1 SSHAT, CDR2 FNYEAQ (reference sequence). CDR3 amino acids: CASSRGGIGVEQFF. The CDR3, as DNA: TGTGCTAGCAGCAGAGGGGGCATAGGGGTTGAGCAGTTCTTC.

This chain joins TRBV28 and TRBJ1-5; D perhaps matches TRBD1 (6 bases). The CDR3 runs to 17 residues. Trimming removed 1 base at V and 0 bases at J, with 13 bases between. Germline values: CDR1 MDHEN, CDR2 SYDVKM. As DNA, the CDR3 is TGTGCCAGCAGTTTATCGGGACAACGTTATAGCAATCAGCCCCAGCATTTT. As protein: CASSLSGQRYSNQPQHF.